The rows below give T cell receptor beta chains drawn from one sample of a study of cytomegalovirus exposure and HLA in healthy donors. Sequencing was performed with immunoSEQ multiplex PCR; in TCRdb, only in-frame clones are kept and a portion is missing. The sample shows about 190,000 clones, over 60% of them seen only once. The sequencing sample was made of PBMCs. The source is a young man in good health and CMV-seropositive. Both conserved end residues are part of each CDR3. D genes are given only for firm matches. Where a row states a size, it is once, few, many or the class of an expanded clone; other rows omit it.

clone size: .; J gene: TRBJ1-4; D gene: .; V gene: TRBV4-1; CDR3 DNA: TGCGCCAGCAGCCAAGGATTTGGGACAAGGAATGAAAAACTGTTTTTT; CDR3 protein: CASSQGFGTRNEKLFF
clone size: .; J gene: TRBJ2-1; D gene: .; V gene: TRBV30; CDR3 DNA: TGTGCCTGGAGTGTGTGGCCGCCATACAATGAGCAGTTCTTC; CDR3 protein: CAWSVWPPYNEQFF
clone size: .; J gene: TRBJ2-1; D gene: TRBD2; V gene: TRBV7-3; CDR3 DNA: TGTGCCAGCAGCTCCGGACTAGATGGGGCTGAGCAGTTCTTC; CDR3 protein: CASSSGLDGAEQFF
clone size: .; J gene: TRBJ2-2; D gene: TRBD1; V gene: TRBV11-3; CDR3 DNA: TGTGCCAGCAGCTCCGGACAGGGGGCGGCATCCGGGGAGCTGTTTTTT; CDR3 protein: CASSSGQGAASGELFF
clone size: once; J gene: TRBJ2-1; D gene: TRBD2; V gene: TRBV9; CDR3 DNA: TGTGCCAGCAACCAGGGACTAGCGGGAATAAATGAGCAGTTCTTC; CDR3 protein: CASNQGLAGINEQFF
clone size: .; J gene: TRBJ2-7; D gene: TRBD1; V gene: TRBV7-2; CDR3 DNA: TGTGCCAGCAGCTCTTTTAGTGGTAGGGGGCGCAACGGCGAGCAGTACTTC; CDR3 protein: CASSSFSGRGRNGEQYF
clone size: .; J gene: TRBJ1-5; D gene: .; V gene: TRBV6-6; CDR3 DNA: TGTGCCAGCAGTTATCTAACAGATAGCAATCAGCCCCAGCATTTT; CDR3 protein: CASSYLTDSNQPQHF
clone size: .; J gene: TRBJ2-7; D gene: TRBD1; V gene: TRBV14; CDR3 DNA: TGTGCCAGCAGCCCCCAACAGGGGGTTGGCCACGAGCAGTACTTC; CDR3 protein: CASSPQQGVGHEQYF
clone size: few; J gene: TRBJ2-3; D gene: .; V gene: TRBV9; CDR3 DNA: TGTGCCAGCAGCGTAGTGGGGCGACCCACAGATACGCAGTATTTT; CDR3 protein: CASSVVGRPTDTQYF
clone size: .; J gene: TRBJ1-5; D gene: .; V gene: TRBV18; CDR3 DNA: TGTGCCAGCTCACTTGTTGCGGATCGGCCCCAGCATTTT; CDR3 protein: CASSLVADRPQHF
clone size: .; J gene: TRBJ2-3; D gene: .; V gene: TRBV6-6; CDR3 DNA: TGTGCCAGCAGTTACGGGGCAGGGTTAGATACGCAGTATTTT; CDR3 protein: CASSYGAGLDTQYF
clone size: .; J gene: TRBJ2-4; D gene: .; V gene: TRBV7-2; CDR3 DNA: TGTGCCAGCAGCTTAGTAGCGGAAAACATTCAGTACTTC; CDR3 protein: CASSLVAENIQYF
clone size: .; J gene: TRBJ1-2; D gene: .; V gene: TRBV7-3; CDR3 DNA: TGTGCCAGCAGCTTAGGGGGCCACAACTATGGCTACACCTTC; CDR3 protein: CASSLGGHNYGYTF
clone size: .; J gene: TRBJ2-3; D gene: TRBD2; V gene: TRBV4-2; CDR3 DNA: TGTGCCAGCAGCCAAACCCTAGCGGGAGGAGGGGGTACGCAGTATTTT; CDR3 protein: CASSQTLAGGGGTQYF
clone size: .; J gene: TRBJ2-1; D gene: .; V gene: TRBV7-8; CDR3 DNA: TGTGCCAGCAGCTCCAGCTCCTACAATGAGCAGTTCTTC; CDR3 protein: CASSSSSYNEQFF
clone size: few; J gene: TRBJ2-1; D gene: .; V gene: TRBV21-1; CDR3 DNA: TGTGCCAGCAGCAAAGTGGAAGCGGGGGGGGACAATGAGCAGTTCTTC; CDR3 protein: CASSKVEAGGDNEQFF
clone size: .; J gene: TRBJ2-7; D gene: TRBD1; V gene: TRBV9; CDR3 DNA: TGTGCCAGCGCCAGGGGGTACTCCTACGAGCAGTACTTC; CDR3 protein: CASARGYSYEQYF
clone size: .; J gene: TRBJ1-1; D gene: .; V gene: TRBV5-5; CDR3 DNA: TGTGCCAGCAGCTCACAGGGCCCTGAAGCTTTCTTT; CDR3 protein: CASSSQGPEAFF
clone size: once; J gene: TRBJ2-1; D gene: TRBD2; V gene: TRBV6-5; CDR3 DNA: TGTGCCAGCAGTTACTCGCGGACTAGCGGTGAGCAGTTCTTC; CDR3 protein: CASSYSRTSGEQFF
clone size: .; J gene: TRBJ2-5; D gene: .; V gene: TRBV20-1; CDR3 DNA: TGCAGTGCTCACTGGGCGGAGACCCAGTACTTC; CDR3 protein: CSAHWAETQYF
clone size: once; J gene: TRBJ2-5; D gene: TRBD1; V gene: TRBV4-1; CDR3 DNA: TGCGCCAGCAGCCATGGACAGGGCAGAGAGACCCAGTACTTC; CDR3 protein: CASSHGQGRETQYF
clone size: .; J gene: TRBJ1-2; D gene: .; V gene: TRBV5-1; CDR3 DNA: TGCGCCAGTGGACAATTCCTGACGGACTATGGCTACACCTTC; CDR3 protein: CASGQFLTDYGYTF
clone size: .; J gene: TRBJ2-7; D gene: .; V gene: TRBV6-5; CDR3 DNA: TGTGCCAGCAGTTACTCGGCTCAGGGCTTCTACGAGCAGTACTTC; CDR3 protein: CASSYSAQGFYEQYF
clone size: few; J gene: TRBJ2-1; D gene: TRBD2; V gene: TRBV7-3; CDR3 DNA: TGTGCCAGCAGCTGGTACACAGCGGGAGGCGAGCAGTTCTTC; CDR3 protein: CASSWYTAGGEQFF
clone size: .; J gene: TRBJ2-3; D gene: TRBD1; V gene: TRBV7-3; CDR3 DNA: TGTGCCAGCAGCCGGACAGGGAGCACAGATACGCAGTATTTT; CDR3 protein: CASSRTGSTDTQYF
clone size: .; J gene: TRBJ1-2; D gene: TRBD1; V gene: TRBV10-3; CDR3 DNA: TGTGCCATCACCGCGACAGGGGGTAGATGGATGGGAGGCTACACCTTC; CDR3 protein: CAITATGGRWMGGYTF
clone size: .; J gene: TRBJ2-5; D gene: .; V gene: TRBV6-1; CDR3 DNA: TGTGCCAGCAGTATACTACCTATCCAAGAGACCCAGTACTTC; CDR3 protein: CASSILPIQETQYF
clone size: few; J gene: TRBJ2-2; D gene: TRBD1; V gene: TRBV30; CDR3 DNA: TGTGCCTGGAGGGTCCACAGGGGGCTGAGCACCGGGGAGCTGTTTTTT; CDR3 protein: CAWRVHRGLSTGELFF
clone size: .; J gene: TRBJ1-6; D gene: TRBD1; V gene: TRBV9; CDR3 DNA: TGTGCCAGCAGCGTGAGGACAGGGGGTGATTCACCCCTCCACTTT; CDR3 protein: CASSVRTGGDSPLHF